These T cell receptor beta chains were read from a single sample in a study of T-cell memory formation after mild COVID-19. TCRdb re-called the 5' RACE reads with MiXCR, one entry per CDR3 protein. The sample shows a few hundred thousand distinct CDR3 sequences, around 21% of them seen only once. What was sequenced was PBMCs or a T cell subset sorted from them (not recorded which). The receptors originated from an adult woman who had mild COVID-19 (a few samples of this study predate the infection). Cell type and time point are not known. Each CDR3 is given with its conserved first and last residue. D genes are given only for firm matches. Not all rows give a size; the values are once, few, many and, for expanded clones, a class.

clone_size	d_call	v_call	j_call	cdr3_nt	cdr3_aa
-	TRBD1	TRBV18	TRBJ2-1	TGTGCCAGCTCCCAAACAGGGGGCGAAAGCAATGAGCAGTTCTTC	CASSQTGGESNEQFF
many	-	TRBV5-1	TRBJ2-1	TGCGCCAGCAGCTTGGCGGGGCTAGCATACGAGCAGTTCTTC	CASSLAGLAYEQFF
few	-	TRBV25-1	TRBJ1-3	TGTGCCAGCAGTGAAAGTCTTATCACTGGAAACACCATATATTTT	CASSESLITGNTIYF
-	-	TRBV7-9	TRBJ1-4	TGTGCCAGCAGCTTTCGGGGGGATCGGGGTGAAAAACTGTTTTTT	CASSFRGDRGEKLFF
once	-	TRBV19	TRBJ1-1	TGTGCCAGTAGTATCACCAGGACCACGGAGGCTTTCTTT	CASSITRTTEAFF
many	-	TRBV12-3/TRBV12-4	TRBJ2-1	TGTGCCAGCAGTTTAAGGTACAATGAGCAGTTCTTC	CASSLRYNEQFF
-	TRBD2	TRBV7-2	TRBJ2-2	TGTGCCAGCAGCTTAGCGTTGTGGGGGGGGAACACCGGGGAGCTGTTTTTT	CASSLALWGGNTGELFF
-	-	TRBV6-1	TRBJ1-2	TGTGCCAGCAGATCAGGACGGCCACATGGCTACACCTTC	CASRSGRPHGYTF
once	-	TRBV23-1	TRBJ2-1	TGCGCCAGCTTACCCCGGTACGGACACAATGAGCAGTTCTTC	CASLPRYGHNEQFF
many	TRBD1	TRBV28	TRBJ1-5	TGTGCCAGCAGTGGGACAGGGAGGAATCAGCCCCAGCATTTT	CASSGTGRNQPQHF
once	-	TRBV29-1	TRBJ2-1	TGCAGCGTTGAAGGGGTCCCCTACAATGAGCAGTTCTTC	CSVEGVPYNEQFF
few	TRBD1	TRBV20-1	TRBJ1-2	TGCAGTGCTCCGGGACAGAACGCTTATGGCTACACCTTC	CSAPGQNAYGYTF
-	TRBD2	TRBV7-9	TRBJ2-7	TGTGCCAGCAGTCGCAGCGGGAGCCATCTCGTCGAGCAGTACTTC	CASSRSGSHLVEQYF
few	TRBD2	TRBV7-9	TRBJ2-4	TGTGCCAGCAGCTCTACGGGGGGTTTCACCCACATTCAGTACTTC	CASSSTGGFTHIQYF
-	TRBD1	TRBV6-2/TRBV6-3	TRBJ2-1	TGTGCCAGCAGTTTCCGACAGGGGAGATTGTCCTACAATGAGCAGTTCTTC	CASSFRQGRLSYNEQFF
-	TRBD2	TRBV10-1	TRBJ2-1	TGCGCCAGCAGTGAGGGAACTCACGCGGGGGTAGACTACAATGAGCAGTTCTTC	CASSEGTHAGVDYNEQFF
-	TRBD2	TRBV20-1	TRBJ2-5	TGCAGTGCTAGAGCCCGGCTAGCGGGGGATTCGGGAGAGACCCAGTACTTC	CSARARLAGDSGETQYF
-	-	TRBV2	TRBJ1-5	TGTGCCAGCAGTGAAGGAGGGTCGCCGGGGCAGCCCCAGCATTTT	CASSEGGSPGQPQHF
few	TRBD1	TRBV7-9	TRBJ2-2	TGTGCCAGCAGAAGACAGGGTGGCACCGGGGAGCTGTTTTTT	CASRRQGGTGELFF
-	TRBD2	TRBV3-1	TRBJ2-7	TGTGCCAGCAGTTCTAGCGGGAGAGTAAGCGAGCAGTACTTC	CASSSSGRVSEQYF
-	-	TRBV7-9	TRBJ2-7	TGTGCCAGCAGCCCCCCCAGGTTGGGCCCCTACGAGCAGTACTTC	CASSPPRLGPYEQYF
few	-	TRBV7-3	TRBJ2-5	TGTGCCAGCAGCCCGGGACTGAGAGAGACCCAGTACTTC	CASSPGLRETQYF
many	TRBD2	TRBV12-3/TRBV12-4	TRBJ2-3	TGTGCCAGCGGTACGAACGCCGGGGGGTCTGGCACAGATACGCAGTATTTT	CASGTNAGGSGTDTQYF
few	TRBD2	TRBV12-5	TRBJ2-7	TGTGCTAGTGGTTTGAGCGGGGCGCAGTACTTC	CASGLSGAQYF